These 3 T cell receptor beta chains share one sample of origin, sequenced in a study of cytomegalovirus exposure and HLA in healthy donors. PCR employed 60 Vbeta and 13 Jbeta primers. Some clones are missing from TCRdb's copy, which holds only in-frame ones; the method was immunoSEQ multiplex PCR. The sample lists over 200,000 clones, approximately 87% occurring once. The sequenced sample consisted of PBMCs. The receptors originated from a human donor in good health.

The rearrangement uses TRBV19 and TRBJ2-7; weak D call: TRBD2 (6 bases). The CDR3 is made up of 15 amino acids. CDR1 is LNHDA and CDR2 is SQIVND in the germline V gene (reference sequence). Trimming left V 2 bases short and J 2 bases short, with 13 bases between. This CDR3 reads CASSISLAPTYEQYF. The DNA of the CDR3 is TGTGCCAGTAGTATATCCCTAGCGCCGACCTACGAGCAGTACTTC.

The chain joins TRBV10-2 to TRBJ2-3; TRBD2 matches at 13 bases. The V gene end was trimmed by 5 bases and the J gene end by 4 bases; junction bases not matched to a gene: 6. The CDR3 has 16 residues. Looked up from germline, CDR1 is WSHSY and CDR2 is SAAADI. CDR3 bases: TGCGCCAGCAGTCCCGGGACTAGCGGGACCCCAGATACGCAGTATTTT. Its protein is CASSPGTSGTPDTQYF.

The CDR3 nucleotides are TGTGCTAGTGGTACGGACTCGTATACGCAGTATTTT. This encodes CASGTDSYTQYF. The J gene is TRBJ2-3, the V gene TRBV12-5; possible D gene TRBD2, 5 bases. V was pared by 5 bases and J by 7 bases, with 10 bases between. From germline, CDR1 is LGHNT and CDR2 FRNRAP. The CDR3 consists of 12 residues.